The 10 T cell receptor beta chains listed next were all sequenced from one sample in a study of blood T cell repertoires in COVID-19. Assay: immunoSEQ multiplex PCR; the TCRdb copy retains only in-frame clones and omits some. The data hold 50,000 to 75,000 clones, with approximately 87% observed a single time. Sequencing was carried out using peripheral blood. These receptors originate from a man between 60 and 75 years old with acute or convalescent COVID-19.

This sequence joins TRBV10-2 and TRBJ1-6, with D possibly TRBD1 on 5 matching bases. The CDR3 loop spans 13 amino acids. The germline gives CDR1 WSHSY, CDR2 SAAADI. Trimming took 4 bases from V and 7 from J, leaving 8 bases between them. Here the CDR3 reads CASSAGGNSPLHF. The CDR3 nucleotides are TGCGCCAGCAGTGCGGGGGGGAATTCACCCCTCCACTTT.

This clone came up many times. The chain employs TRBV27 and TRBJ2-1, with 8 bases aligning to TRBD2. This CDR3 is 15 amino acids long. Looked up from germline, CDR1 is MNHEY and CDR2 is SMNVEV (reference sequence). Losses at the gene ends were 6 bases for V and 9 bases for J; bases not matched to a gene: 13. CDR3 sequence reads: CASSLILGGASEQFF. In DNA form, the CDR3 reads TGTGCCAGCAGCCTGATACTCGGGGGGGCGAGTGAGCAGTTCTTC.

The CDR3 region is CASSVGSGPGGNEKLFF. The DNA for the CDR3 is TGTGCCAGCAGCGTAGGATCAGGGCCTGGCGGAAATGAAAAACTGTTTTTT. The chain is built from TRBV9 and TRBJ1-4; perhaps TRBD1 as D (5 bases). The CDR3 runs to 17 residues. Germline lookup yields CDR1 SGDLS and CDR2 YYNGEE. Trimming stripped 0 bases from V and 5 bases from J, with 17 bases between. Full variable domain (missing parts from reference TRBV9 and TRBJ1-4): DSGVTQTPKHLITATGQRVTLRCSPRSGDLSVYWYQQSLDQGLQFLIQYYNGEERAKGNILERFSAQQFPDLHSELNLSSLELGDSALYFCASSVGSGPGGNEKLFFGSGTQLSVL.

J is TRBJ1-1 and V is TRBV10-3; D possibly corresponds to TRBD1 (6 bases). This CDR3 region has 14 residues. The V end was cut by 2 bases, the J end by 4 bases, with 11 bases between. CDR1 is ENHRY and CDR2 is SYGVKD in the germline V gene. CDR3 protein: CAISEATGFTEAFF. The DNA for the CDR3 is TGTGCCATCAGTGAGGCAACAGGGTTCACTGAAGCTTTCTTT.

This clone has just one count. The V gene is TRBV9, the J gene TRBJ1-1; TRBD1 aligns across 10 bases. The ends lost 3 bases at V and 1 base at J; junction bases unmatched: 3. This CDR3 has 15 residues. CDR1 is SGDLS and CDR2 is YYNGEE in the germline V gene. The CDR3 protein is CASSEDRGSNTEAFF. The CDR3 DNA reads as TGTGCCAGCAGCGAGGACAGGGGGTCGAACACTGAAGCTTTCTTT.

The V and J genes are TRBV9 and TRBJ1-5; possibly TRBD1 for D (5 bases). V was trimmed by 4 bases and J by 3 bases, leaving 8 bases between them. The germline V gene has CDR1 SGDLS and CDR2 YYNGEE. This CDR3 region has 13 residues. CDR3 DNA sequence: TGTGCCAGCAGCCCAGGGTACAATCAGCCCCAGCATTTT. It is translated as CASSPGYNQPQHF.

The chain employs TRBV7-6 and TRBJ2-5, with D uncertain. Germline values: CDR1 SGHVS, CDR2 FNYEAQ. This CDR3 has 12 amino acids. The ends were cut back, 2 bases at V and 1 base at J, with 2 bases in the middle. CDR3 loop: CASSLLQETQYF. DNA for the CDR3: TGTGCCAGCAGCTTACTCCAAGAGACCCAGTACTTC.

The chain uses TRBV6-6 and TRBJ2-1, with TRBD1 identical over 7 bases. J gave up 4 bases and V 7 bases, and 7 bases lay outside the gene matches. The CDR3 runs 14 residues. The germline V gene has CDR1 MNHNY and CDR2 SVGAGI (reference sequence). The CDR3 sequence: CASTSRDSYNEQFF. The DNA of the CDR3 is TGTGCCAGCACGTCCCGGGACAGTTACAATGAGCAGTTCTTC.

The V gene is TRBV10-3, the J gene TRBJ1-1; no definite D call. Trimming shortened V by 4 bases and J by 5 bases, and 5 bases separated the two germline ends. CDR3 length equals 11 residues. The germline V gene has CDR1 ENHRY and CDR2 SYGVKD. In DNA, the CDR3 is TGTGCCATCAGTGGGGAGACTGAAGCTTTCTTT. Amino acid sequence: CAISGETEAFF.

The V call is TRBV4-3, the J call TRBJ1-2, with TRBD1 as a possible D gene (5 bases). The V end was cut by 0 bases, the J end by 4 bases, with 18 bases between. CDR1 is LGHNA and CDR2 is YSLEER in the germline V gene. This CDR3 is 17 amino acids long. The CDR3 DNA sequence: TGCGCCAGCAGCCAAGAAGTAGGTACAGGCAGGTCCTATGGCTACACCTTC. This sequence encodes CASSQEVGTGRSYGYTF.